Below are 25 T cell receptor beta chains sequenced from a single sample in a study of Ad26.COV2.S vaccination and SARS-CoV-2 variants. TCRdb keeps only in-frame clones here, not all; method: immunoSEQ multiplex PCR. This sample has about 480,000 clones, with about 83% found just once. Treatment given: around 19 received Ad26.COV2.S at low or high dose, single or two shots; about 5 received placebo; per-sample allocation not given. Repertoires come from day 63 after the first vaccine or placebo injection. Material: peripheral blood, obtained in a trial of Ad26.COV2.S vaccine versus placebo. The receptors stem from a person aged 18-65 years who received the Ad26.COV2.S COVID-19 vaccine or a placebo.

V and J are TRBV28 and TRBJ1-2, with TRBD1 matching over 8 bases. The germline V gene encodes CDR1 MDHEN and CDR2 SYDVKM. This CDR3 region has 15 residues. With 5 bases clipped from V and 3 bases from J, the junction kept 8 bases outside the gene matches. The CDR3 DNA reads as TGTGCCAGCAGTCAAGAGACAGGGGTCTACTATGGCTACACCTTC. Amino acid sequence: CASSQETGVYYGYTF.

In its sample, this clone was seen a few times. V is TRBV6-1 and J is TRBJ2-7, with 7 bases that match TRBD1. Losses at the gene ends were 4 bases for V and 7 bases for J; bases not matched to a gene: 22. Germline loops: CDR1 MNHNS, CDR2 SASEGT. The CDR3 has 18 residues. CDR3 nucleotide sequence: TGTGCCAGCAGTGGGGGGACAGTTTATTCATCTTACTCTTGGGAGCAGTACTTC. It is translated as CASSGGTVYSSYSWEQYF.

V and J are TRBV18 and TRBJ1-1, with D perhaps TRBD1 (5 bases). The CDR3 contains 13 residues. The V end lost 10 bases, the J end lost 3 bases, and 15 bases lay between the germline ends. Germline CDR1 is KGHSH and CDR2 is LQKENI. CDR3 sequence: CATERDGHTEAFF. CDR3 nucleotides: TGTGCCACTGAACGGGACGGTCACACTGAAGCTTTCTTT. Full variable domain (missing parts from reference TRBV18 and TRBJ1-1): NAGVMQNPRHLVRRRGQEARLRCSPMKGHSHVYWYRQLPEEGLKFMVYLQKENIIDESGMPKERFSAEFPKEGPSILRIQQVVRGDSAAYFCATERDGHTEAFFGQGTRLTVV.

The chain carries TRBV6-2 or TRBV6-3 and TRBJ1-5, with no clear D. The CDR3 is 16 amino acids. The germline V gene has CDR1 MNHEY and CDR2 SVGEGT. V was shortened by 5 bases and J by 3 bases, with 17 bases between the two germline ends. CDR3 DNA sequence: TGTGCCAGCAGTCGCCCCCCAGGTCTGACCAATCAGCCCCAGCATTTT. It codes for CASSRPPGLTNQPQHF.

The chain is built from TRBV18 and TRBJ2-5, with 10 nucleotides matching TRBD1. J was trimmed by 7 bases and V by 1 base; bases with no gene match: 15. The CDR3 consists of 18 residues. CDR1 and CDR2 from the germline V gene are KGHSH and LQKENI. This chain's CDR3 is CASSPLDRGRRDSGTQYF. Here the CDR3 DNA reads TGTGCCAGCTCACCACTTGACAGGGGGCGCCGGGATTCGGGGACCCAGTACTTC.

CDR3 bases: TGTGCCAGCAGCTTGGACAGGGCCTCCTACGAGCAGTACTTC. Its protein product is CASSLDRASYEQYF. The chain joins TRBV28 to TRBJ2-7, with 8 bases lining up with TRBD1. Germline lookup yields CDR1 MDHEN and CDR2 SYDVKM. This CDR3 is built from 14 residues. V shed 6 bases, J shed 0 bases, and the junction held 4 bases outside the gene matches.

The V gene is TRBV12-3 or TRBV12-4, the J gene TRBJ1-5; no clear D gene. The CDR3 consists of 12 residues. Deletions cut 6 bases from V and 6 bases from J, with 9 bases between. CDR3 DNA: TGTGCCAGCAGCCCCGGCGCTCAGCCCCAGCATTTT. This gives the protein CASSPGAQPQHF.

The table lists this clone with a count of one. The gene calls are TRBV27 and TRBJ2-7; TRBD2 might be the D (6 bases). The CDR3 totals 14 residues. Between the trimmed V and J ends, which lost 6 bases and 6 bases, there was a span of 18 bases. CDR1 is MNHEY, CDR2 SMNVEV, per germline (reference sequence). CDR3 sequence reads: CASSTRRGVGEQYF. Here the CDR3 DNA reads TGTGCCAGCAGCACCCGGCGCGGGGTAGGCGAGCAGTACTTC.

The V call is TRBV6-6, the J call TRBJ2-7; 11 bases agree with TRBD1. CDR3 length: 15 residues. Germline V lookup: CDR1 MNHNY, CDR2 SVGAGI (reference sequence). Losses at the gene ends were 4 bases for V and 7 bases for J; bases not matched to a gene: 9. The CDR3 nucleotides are TGTGCCAGCAGTTTTATAGGACAGGGGGCGGGAGAGCAGTACTTC. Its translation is CASSFIGQGAGEQYF.

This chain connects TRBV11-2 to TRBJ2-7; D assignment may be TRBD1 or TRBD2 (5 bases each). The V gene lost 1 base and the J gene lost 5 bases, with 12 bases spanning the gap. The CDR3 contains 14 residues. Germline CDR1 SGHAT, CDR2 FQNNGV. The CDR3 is CASSLGGWSDEQYF. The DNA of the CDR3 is TGTGCCAGCAGCTTAGGGGGGTGGTCGGACGAGCAGTACTTC.

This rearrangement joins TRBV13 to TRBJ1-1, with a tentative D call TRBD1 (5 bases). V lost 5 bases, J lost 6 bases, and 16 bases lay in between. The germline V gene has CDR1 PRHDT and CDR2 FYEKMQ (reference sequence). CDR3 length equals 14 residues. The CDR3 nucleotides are TGTGCCAGCAGCCCACGGACAACCTACCCTGAAGCTTTCTTT. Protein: CASSPRTTYPEAFF.

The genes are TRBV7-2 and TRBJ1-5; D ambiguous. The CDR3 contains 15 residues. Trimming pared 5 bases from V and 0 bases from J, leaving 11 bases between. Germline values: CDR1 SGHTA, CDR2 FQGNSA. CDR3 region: CASSITAYSNQPQHF. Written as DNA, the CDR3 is TGTGCCAGCAGCATTACAGCTTATAGCAATCAGCCCCAGCATTTT. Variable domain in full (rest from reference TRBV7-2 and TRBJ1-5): GAGVSQSPSNKVTEKGKDVELRCDPISGHTALYWYRQSLGQGLEFLIYFQGNSAPDKSGLPSDRFSAERTGGSVSTLTIQRTQQEDSAVYLCASSITAYSNQPQHFGDGTRLSIL.

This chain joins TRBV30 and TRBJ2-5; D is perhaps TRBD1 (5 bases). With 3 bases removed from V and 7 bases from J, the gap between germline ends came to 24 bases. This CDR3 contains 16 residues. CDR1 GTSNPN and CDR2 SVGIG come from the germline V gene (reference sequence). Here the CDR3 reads CAWSPGGAHRDRTQYF. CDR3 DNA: TGTGCCTGGAGCCCTGGTGGGGCCCACAGAGACAGGACCCAGTACTTC.

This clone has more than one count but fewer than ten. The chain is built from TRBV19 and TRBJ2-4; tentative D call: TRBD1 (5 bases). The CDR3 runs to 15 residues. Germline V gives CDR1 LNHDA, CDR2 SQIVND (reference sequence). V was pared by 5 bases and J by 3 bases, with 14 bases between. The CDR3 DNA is TGTGCCAGTAGTTATCAACGACAGTACAAAAACATTCAGTACTTC. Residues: CASSYQRQYKNIQYF.

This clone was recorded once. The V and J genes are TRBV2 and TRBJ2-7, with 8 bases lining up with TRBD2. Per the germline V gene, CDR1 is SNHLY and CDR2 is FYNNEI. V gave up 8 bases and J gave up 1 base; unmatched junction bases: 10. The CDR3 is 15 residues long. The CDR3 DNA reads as TGTGCCAGCGGTCCACGGTCTAGCGGGTCCTACGAGCAGTACTTC. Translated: CASGPRSSGSYEQYF.

In nucleotides, the CDR3 is TGTGCCAGCAGCAGGGAGGAGGAGCAGCCCCAGCATTTT. Translated, it gives CASSREEEQPQHF. The chain is built from TRBV9 and TRBJ1-5; no clear D. This CDR3 region has 13 residues. The V end lost 4 bases, the J end lost 7 bases, and 12 bases lay between the germline ends. Germline assignment: CDR1 SGDLS and CDR2 YYNGEE.

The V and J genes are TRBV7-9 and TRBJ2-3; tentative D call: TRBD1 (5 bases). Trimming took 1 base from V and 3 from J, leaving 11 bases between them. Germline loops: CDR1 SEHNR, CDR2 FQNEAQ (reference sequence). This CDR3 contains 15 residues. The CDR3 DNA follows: TGTGCCAGCAGCTTAGTGCAGGGTGGGACAGATACGCAGTATTTT. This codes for CASSLVQGGTDTQYF.

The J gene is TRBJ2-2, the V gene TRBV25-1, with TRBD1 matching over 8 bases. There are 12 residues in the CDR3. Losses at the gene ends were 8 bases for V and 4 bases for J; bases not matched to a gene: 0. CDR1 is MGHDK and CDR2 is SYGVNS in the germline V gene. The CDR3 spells CASGQGTGELFF. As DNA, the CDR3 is TGTGCCAGCGGACAGGGCACCGGGGAGCTGTTTTTT.

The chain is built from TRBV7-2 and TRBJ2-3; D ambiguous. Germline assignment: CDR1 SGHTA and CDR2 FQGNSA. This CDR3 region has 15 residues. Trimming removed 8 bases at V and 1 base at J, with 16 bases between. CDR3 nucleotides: TGTGCCAGCGGCGCGACGGCCGTCCGCACAGATACGCAGTATTTT. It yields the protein CASGATAVRTDTQYF.

This CDR3 reads CASSEQGWNSPLHF. In nucleotides, the CDR3 is TGTGCCAGCAGTGAACAGGGATGGAATTCACCCCTCCACTTT. V is TRBV2 and J is TRBJ1-6; D is perhaps TRBD1 (5 bases). V gave up 2 bases and J gave up 7 bases, with 9 bases separating them. Germline V lookup: CDR1 SNHLY, CDR2 FYNNEI. The CDR3 has 14 amino acids.

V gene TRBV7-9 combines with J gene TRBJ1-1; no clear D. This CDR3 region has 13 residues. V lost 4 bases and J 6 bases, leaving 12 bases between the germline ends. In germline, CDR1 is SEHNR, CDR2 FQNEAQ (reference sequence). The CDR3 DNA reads TGTGCCAGCAGCTACGGAGGGAGGGCTGAAGCTTTCTTT. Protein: CASSYGGRAEAFF.

The DNA of the CDR3 is TGTGCCAGCAGACTAGAGACAGGGGTAAATTCACCCCTCCACTTT. This gives the protein CASRLETGVNSPLHF. The V gene is TRBV11-2, the J gene TRBJ1-6; TRBD1 matches at 8 bases. V shed 6 bases and J 7 bases; nucleotides not matched to a gene: 8. Germline V lookup: CDR1 SGHAT, CDR2 FQNNGV. The CDR3 covers 15 residues.

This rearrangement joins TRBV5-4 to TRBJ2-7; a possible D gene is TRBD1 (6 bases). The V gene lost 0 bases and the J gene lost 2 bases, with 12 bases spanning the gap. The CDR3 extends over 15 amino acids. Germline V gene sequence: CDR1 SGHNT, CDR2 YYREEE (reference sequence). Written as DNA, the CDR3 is TGTGCCAGCAGCTTGGAGACGACAGGCCCCTACGAGCAGTACTTC. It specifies CASSLETTGPYEQYF.

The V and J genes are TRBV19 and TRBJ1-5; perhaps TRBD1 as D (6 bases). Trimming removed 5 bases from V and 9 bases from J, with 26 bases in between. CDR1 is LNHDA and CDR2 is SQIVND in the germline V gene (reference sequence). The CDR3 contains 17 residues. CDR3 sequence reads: CASSPFPVQGLQWPQHF. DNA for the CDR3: TGTGCCAGTAGTCCATTTCCGGTACAGGGACTTCAGTGGCCCCAGCATTTT.

The CDR3 loop reads CASSGGYHAEAFF. As DNA, the CDR3 is TGTGCCAGCAGCGGGGGATATCACGCTGAAGCTTTCTTT. V gene TRBV3-1 (or the pseudogene TRBV3-2) combines with J gene TRBJ1-1; a possible D gene is TRBD1 (5 bases). The CDR3 spans 13 residues. V dropped 5 bases and J dropped 6 bases, with 13 bases sitting between them. The germline V gene has CDR1 LGHDT and CDR2 YNNKEL (reference sequence).